This entry is about one TCR beta chain. The antigen remains unidentified. MiXCR, applied by TCRdb to the 5' RACE reads, yields one record per CDR3 protein. The sample contains 800,000 to 900,000 distinct CDR3 sequences, about an eighth of which appear only once. The sample originates from a study of CD8 T cells in ankylosing spondylitis. General study points: Prior work had noted some motif variants in reactive arthritis blood and synovial fluid. Ankylosing spondylitis blood appeared to be characterized by a TCR beta motif of 8 or 9 highly homologous variants. Disease-associated clonotypes exhibited CD8+ identity and were relatively infrequent in peripheral blood.

V dropped 0 bases and J dropped 0 bases, with 10 bases sitting between them. CDR3 length: 16 amino acids. This rearrangement joins TRBV12-3 or TRBV12-4 to TRBJ2-3, with D hard to call. This receptor was taken from a male donor with ankylosing spondylitis. Input material: blood, either unsorted or a sorted T cell fraction (not recorded which). The CDR3 loop is CASSLAMGGSTDTQYF. CDR3 DNA sequence: TGTGCCAGCAGTTTAGCGATGGGCGGTAGCACAGATACGCAGTATTTT.